This T cell receptor (beta chain) was recovered during a study of blood T cell repertoires in COVID-19. Trimming took 2 bases from V and 2 from J, leaving 16 bases between them. There are 16 residues in the CDR3. Germline CDR1 reads MNHEY; CDR2 reads SVGEGT. Only in-frame clones appear in the TCRdb table, and some are missing; sequencing was by immunoSEQ multiplex PCR. The table lists roughly 150,000 clones, about 88% of them singletons. This TCR was recovered from a woman over 75 with COVID-19, enrolled during active disease. Sequenced material: peripheral blood. This sequence joins TRBV6-2 or TRBV6-3 and TRBJ2-7, with D tentatively TRBD2 (7 bases). CDR3 region: CASSYLRGAPAYEQYF. The CDR3, as DNA: TGTGCCAGCAGTTACCTTCGGGGGGCGCCTGCCTACGAGCAGTACTTC.